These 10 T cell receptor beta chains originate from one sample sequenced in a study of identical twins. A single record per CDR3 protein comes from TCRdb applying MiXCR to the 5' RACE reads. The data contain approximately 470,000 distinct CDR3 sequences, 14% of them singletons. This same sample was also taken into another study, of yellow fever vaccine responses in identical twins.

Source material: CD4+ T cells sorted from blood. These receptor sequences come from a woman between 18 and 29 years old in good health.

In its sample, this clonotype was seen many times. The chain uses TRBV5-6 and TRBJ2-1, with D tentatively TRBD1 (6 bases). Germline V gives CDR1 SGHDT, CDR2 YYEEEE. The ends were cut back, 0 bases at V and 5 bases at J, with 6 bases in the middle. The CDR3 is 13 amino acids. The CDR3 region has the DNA TGTGCCAGCAGCTTGGCAGGGGACAATGAGCAGTTCTTC. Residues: CASSLAGDNEQFF. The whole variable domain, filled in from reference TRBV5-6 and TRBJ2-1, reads DAGVTQSPTHLIKTRGQQVTLRCSPKSGHDTVSWYQQALGQGPQFIFQYYEEEERQRGNFPDRFSGHQFPNYSSELNVNALLLGDSALYLCASSLAGDNEQFFGPGTRLTVL.

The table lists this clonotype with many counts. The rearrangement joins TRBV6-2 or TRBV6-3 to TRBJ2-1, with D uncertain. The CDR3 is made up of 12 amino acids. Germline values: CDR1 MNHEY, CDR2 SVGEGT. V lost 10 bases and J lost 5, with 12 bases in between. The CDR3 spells CATSPVHNEQFF. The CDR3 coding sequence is TGTGCCACCTCTCCGGTTCACAATGAGCAGTTCTTC.

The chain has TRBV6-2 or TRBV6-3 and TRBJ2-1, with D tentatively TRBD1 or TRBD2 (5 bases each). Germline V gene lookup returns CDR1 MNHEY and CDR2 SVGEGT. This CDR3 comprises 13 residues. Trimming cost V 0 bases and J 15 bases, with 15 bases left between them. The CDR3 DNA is TGTGCCAGCAGTTACTCGCATCGGTCGGGACCGTTCTTC. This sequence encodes CASSYSHRSGPFF.

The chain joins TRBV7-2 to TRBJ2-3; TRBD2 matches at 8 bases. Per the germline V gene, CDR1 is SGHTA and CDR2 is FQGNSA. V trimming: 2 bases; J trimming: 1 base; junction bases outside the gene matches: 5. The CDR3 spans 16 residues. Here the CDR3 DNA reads TGTGCCAGCAGCTTAACCAGCGGGAGTGGCACAGATACGCAGTATTTT. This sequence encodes CASSLTSGSGTDTQYF.

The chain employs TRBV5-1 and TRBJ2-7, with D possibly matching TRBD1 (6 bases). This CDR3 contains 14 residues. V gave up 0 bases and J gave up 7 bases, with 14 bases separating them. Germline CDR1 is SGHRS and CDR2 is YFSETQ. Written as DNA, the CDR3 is TGCGCCAGCAGCTTGGAAAGTCAGGGGTGGGAGCAGTACTTC. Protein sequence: CASSLESQGWEQYF.

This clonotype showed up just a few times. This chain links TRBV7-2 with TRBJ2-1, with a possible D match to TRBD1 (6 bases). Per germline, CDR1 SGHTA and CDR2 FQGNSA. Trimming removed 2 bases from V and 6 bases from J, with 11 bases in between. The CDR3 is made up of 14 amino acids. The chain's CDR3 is CASSLQGSGNEQFF. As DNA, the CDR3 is TGTGCCAGCAGCTTACAGGGGTCTGGCAATGAGCAGTTCTTC.

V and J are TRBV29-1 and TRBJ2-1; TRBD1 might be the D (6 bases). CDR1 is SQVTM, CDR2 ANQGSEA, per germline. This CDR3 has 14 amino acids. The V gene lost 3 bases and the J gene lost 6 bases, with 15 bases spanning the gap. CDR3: CSVEDRTNSNEQFF. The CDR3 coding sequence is TGCAGCGTTGAGGACAGAACCAACTCCAATGAGCAGTTCTTC.

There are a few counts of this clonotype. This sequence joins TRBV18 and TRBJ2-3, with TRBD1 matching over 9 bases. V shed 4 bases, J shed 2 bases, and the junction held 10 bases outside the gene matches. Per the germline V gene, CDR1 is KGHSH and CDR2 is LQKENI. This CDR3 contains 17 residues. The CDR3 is CASSRPGQGSATDTQYF. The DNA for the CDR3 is TGTGCCAGCTCACGACCGGGACAGGGATCGGCCACAGATACGCAGTATTTT.

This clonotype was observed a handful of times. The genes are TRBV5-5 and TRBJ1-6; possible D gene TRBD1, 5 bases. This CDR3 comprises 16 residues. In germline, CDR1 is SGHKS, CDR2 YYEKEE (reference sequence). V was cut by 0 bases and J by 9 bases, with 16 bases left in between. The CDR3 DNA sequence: TGTGCCAGCAGCTTGGGAAGAGGGGCAGGTAGTTCACCCCTCCACTTT. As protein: CASSLGRGAGSSPLHF.

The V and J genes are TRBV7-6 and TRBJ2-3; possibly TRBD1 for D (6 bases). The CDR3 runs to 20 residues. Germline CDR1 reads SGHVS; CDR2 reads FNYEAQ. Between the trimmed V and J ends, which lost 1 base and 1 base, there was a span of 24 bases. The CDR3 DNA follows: TGTGCCAGCAGCTTAGTGGTTAGTTCGGGACACTCGTGGGGCACAGATACGCAGTATTTT. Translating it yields CASSLVVSSGHSWGTDTQYF.